This T cell receptor beta chain was recorded in a study of OX40 agonist ivuxolimab in advanced cancers. The study in broad terms: The costimulatory receptor OX40 (CD134) was targeted by ivuxolimab, a fully human IgG2 agonistic monoclonal antibody. Intravenous ivuxolimab was administered to patients every 2 weeks at six dose levels: 0.01, 0.1, 0.3, 1.5, 3 and 10 mg/kg. Of the roughly 54 patients in dose escalation, about 20 had hepatocellular carcinoma, some 15 had melanoma, 9 had renal cell carcinoma and 9 had head and neck cancer. The dose-escalation cohort was about 83% male with a mean age of about 54 years, ranging from roughly 23 to 90. Prior anti-PD-1, anti-PD-L1 or anti-CTLA-4 therapy was permitted, and approximately 40% of dose-escalation patients had received checkpoint inhibitors. Partial responses occurred in three dose-escalation patients, of whom one had hepatocellular carcinoma and two had cutaneous melanoma. The purpose of peripheral TCRbeta sequencing was to test whether ivuxolimab changed TCR sequence diversity and led to clonal T-cell expansion. The paper reports the monotherapy dose-escalation portion (N = 52 patients) of the phase I ivuxolimab trial.

To note about this clone: Its antigen is not yet known. The record has no base qualities; no much larger clone is one base away.

Patients with autoimmune disease history or receiving systemic immunosuppression were excluded from the trial. Peripheral blood for TCR sequencing was collected from all dose cohorts at baseline, on cycle 4 day 1, and on cycle 7 day 1. The samples were drawn from a first-in-human, open-label, multicenter phase I dose-escalation trial of ivuxolimab. Adults with locally advanced or metastatic melanoma, renal cell, hepatocellular, or head and neck squamous cell carcinoma were enrolled in the trial. Before TCR sequencing, CD4+ and CD8+ T cells were separately sorted from peripheral blood. The paper's findings and limits, for the study overall: In the 0.1-3.0 mg/kg groups, partial responders were among the patients with the lowest normalized peripheral clonal expansion, particularly in CD8+ T cells. The antigen specificity of the clonally expanded peripheral T cells was not determined. On average, CD8+ T cells showed more expanded clones than CD4+ T cells after ivuxolimab. At doses from 0.1 to 3.0 mg/kg, clonal expansion was seen in both CD4+ and CD8+ blood T cells between baseline and week 6. Low levels of normalized T-cell clonal expansion were also shown by some nonresponding patients.

For sequencing of the TCRbeta CDR3 region, genomic DNA was extracted from the sorted cells. TCRbeta CDR3 regions were sequenced using the immunoSEQ Assay. In its TCRdb copy, this immuneACCESS table keeps in-frame sequences only and misses some clones. Where compared with another copy, unresolved V genes explain less than half of these, and the others have no known cause. Counted in this sample were about 93,000 clones; approximately 90% of them appeared once. The ten largest clones take up more than 0.5% of the sample. This sample comprised CD4+ or CD8+ T cells sorted from blood, obtained in a trial of the OX40 agonist ivuxolimab. This TCR came from an adult with an advanced solid tumor such as melanoma, head and neck, liver or kidney cancer.

The DNA reads as follows: TGTGCCAGCTCCCGATGGACAGGGGGCCGGGAGACCCAGTACTTC. This sequence encodes CASSRWTGGRETQYF. The rearrangement joined TRBV18 to TRBJ2-5; a stretch of 11 junction bases matches TRBD1. There are 15 amino acids in the CDR3, from cysteine to phenylalanine inclusive. Of the read, only the CDR3 DNA is kept; its 45 bases are in frame from base 1. The germline V gene yields KGHSH for CDR1 and LQKENI for CDR2. Trimming takes 6 bases off V and 5 bases off J; junction bases not matched to a gene: 8.